The sequence of this T cell receptor beta chain was determined in a study of a mutant IDH1 vaccine in newly diagnosed glioma. Overall study context: In some groups vaccination began 4-6 weeks post-radiotherapy; others received it with temozolomide.

For this clone: Its antigen is not identified.

Some clones are missing from TCRdb's copy, which holds only in-frame ones; the method was immunoSEQ multiplex PCR. Here the sample spans around 78,000 clones, 65% to 90% being singletons. The CDR3 totals 14 residues. The germline CDR1 and CDR2 sequences are MNHEY and SMNVEV (reference sequence). The germline V and J ends were trimmed by 3 bases and 3 bases, with 10 bases remaining between them. Time point defined: week 23, last vaccination. Vaccine doses each comprised 300 ug of mutant IDH1 20-mer peptide, with topical imiquimod. Each tumor in the donors was a new WHO grade 3 or 4 astrocytoma, IDH1-mutant and ATRX-lost.

Sequencing was performed on PBMCs, taken from a glioma patient whose treatment included an IDH1 peptide vaccine. The rearrangement links TRBV27 to TRBJ2-3; TRBD1 is a possible D gene (5 bases). The receptor's source is a man aged 25 to 40 with glioma. Some clones in this sample may be carry-over from other donors' samples. CDR3 nucleotides: TGTGCCAGCAGTTTCGGCAGGGTAACAGATACGCAGTATTTT. Translation: CASSFGRVTDTQYF.